Below are 25 T cell receptor beta chains sequenced from a single sample in a study of OX40 agonist ivuxolimab in advanced cancers. TCRdb's table, derived via immunoSEQ multiplex PCR, lists solely in-frame clones and lacks some. Of over 40,000 clones in the sample, 70% to 90% were seen once. The sequences come from CD4+ or CD8+ T cells sorted from blood, collected in a trial of the OX40 agonist ivuxolimab. The receptors were sampled from an adult with an advanced solid tumor such as melanoma, head and neck, liver or kidney cancer.

The chain employs TRBV19 and TRBJ1-5, with D unresolved. From germline, CDR1 is LNHDA and CDR2 SQIVND (reference sequence). V was shortened by 1 base and J by 4 bases, with 8 bases between the two germline ends. The CDR3 spans 14 residues. This CDR3 reads CASSIAAPNQPQHF. The CDR3 nucleotides read TGTGCCAGTAGTATAGCAGCGCCAAATCAGCCCCAGCATTTT.

V and J are TRBV30 and TRBJ1-1, with a possible D match to TRBD1 (5 bases). The CDR3 loop spans 12 amino acids. Germline assignment: CDR1 GTSNPN and CDR2 SVGIG (reference sequence). The V and J ends lost 8 bases and 4 bases respectively, with 14 bases between them. CDR3 sequence: CASQTGTTEAFF. The DNA of the CDR3 is TGTGCCAGTCAAACCGGGACCACTGAAGCTTTCTTT. The complete variable domain, with remaining parts taken from reference TRBV30 and TRBJ1-1, reads SQTIHQWPATLVQPVGSPLSLECTVEGTSNPNLYWYRQAAGRGLQLLFYSVGIGQISSEVPQNLSASRPQDRQFILSSKKLLLSDSGFYLCASQTGTTEAFFGQGTRLTVV.

This chain links TRBV28 with TRBJ1-3; D is ambiguous. Deletions cut 3 bases from V and 0 bases from J, with 12 bases between. CDR3 size: 16 residues. Looked up from germline, CDR1 is MDHEN and CDR2 is SYDVKM. CDR3: CASSFALRSSGNTIYF. The CDR3, as DNA: TGTGCCAGCAGTTTCGCGCTACGAAGCTCTGGAAACACCATATATTTT.

This sequence joins TRBV5-4 and TRBJ1-5, with a tentative D call TRBD1 (5 bases). The CDR3 runs to 16 residues. In germline, CDR1 is SGHNT, CDR2 YYREEE (reference sequence). V lost 0 bases and J lost 2, with 12 bases in between. CDR3 sequence: CASSLDPGFGNQPQHF. The CDR3 DNA is TGTGCCAGCAGCTTGGACCCAGGGTTTGGCAATCAGCCCCAGCATTTT.

J is TRBJ2-5 and V is TRBV19, with D maybe TRBD2 (5 bases). Germline V CDR1 and CDR2: LNHDA, SQIVND (reference sequence). Trimming left V 6 bases short and J 5 bases short, with 13 bases between. The CDR3 is 13 residues long. Written as DNA, the CDR3 is TGTGCCAGTAGGGCGTCACCGGGGGAGACCCAGTACTTC. Amino acid sequence: CASRASPGETQYF.

The V and J genes are TRBV27 and TRBJ2-1; 7 bases agree with TRBD2. Germline CDR1 and CDR2: MNHEY and SMNVEV (reference sequence). This CDR3 region has 19 residues. J gave up 0 bases and V 4 bases, and 15 bases lay outside the gene matches. CDR3 in DNA: TGTGCCAGCAGTTCCGCCCTAGGGGAGGGCCCAGTCTCCTACAATGAGCAGTTCTTC. This translates into CASSSALGEGPVSYNEQFF.

The CDR3 DNA reads as TGTGCCAGCAGTTTTCTGGCGCTCGAGCAGTTCTTC. Translating it yields CASSFLALEQFF. The V call is TRBV28, the J call TRBJ2-1; D gene unclear. V lost 3 bases and J lost 10, with 10 bases in between. The CDR3 runs 12 residues. Germline assignment: CDR1 MDHEN and CDR2 SYDVKM.

V usage is TRBV15 and J usage is TRBJ1-2; no definite D call. The CDR3 has 15 amino acids. Germline CDR1 reads LNHNV; CDR2 reads YYDKDF (reference sequence). The V end lost 0 bases, the J end lost 8 bases, and 16 bases lay between the germline ends. CDR3 sequence (DNA): TGTGCCACCAGCAGAGATAGTAGTTCAACGGGGGGCTACACCTTC. It translates to CATSRDSSSTGGYTF.

The chain employs TRBV4-3 and TRBJ2-5; the D gene is possibly TRBD2 (6 bases). The CDR3 spans 15 residues. The V end was cut by 2 bases, the J end by 4 bases, with 14 bases between. Germline V CDR1 and CDR2: LGHNA, YSLEER. CDR3 DNA: TGCGCCAGCAGCCAACAAAGGAGGGACGGAGAGACCCAGTACTTC. Amino acid sequence: CASSQQRRDGETQYF.

The rearrangement joins TRBV5-4 to TRBJ2-3; TRBD1 is a possible D gene (6 bases). The CDR3 has 14 amino acids. Trimming cost V 3 bases and J 1 base, with 9 bases left between them. Germline V gene lookup returns CDR1 SGHNT and CDR2 YYREEE (reference sequence). The DNA for the CDR3 is TGTGCCAGCAGCTCCGGACAGCGCACAGATACGCAGTATTTT. Protein sequence: CASSSGQRTDTQYF.

The V and J genes are TRBV19 and TRBJ1-6, with 9 bases matching TRBD1. V lost 5 bases, J lost 9 bases, and 11 bases stayed unmatched. The CDR3 has 16 residues. Germline V gives CDR1 LNHDA, CDR2 SQIVND (reference sequence). This chain's CDR3 is CASSPRIGQGISPLHF. The CDR3 DNA is TGTGCCAGTAGTCCCCGCATCGGACAGGGGATTTCACCCCTCCACTTT.

The V call is TRBV4-1, the J call TRBJ1-3, with a weak D call TRBD1 (5 bases). The CDR3 sequence is 16 residues long. The V and J ends lost 5 bases and 3 bases respectively, with 17 bases between them. Germline assignment: CDR1 MGHRA and CDR2 YSYEKL. This chain's CDR3 is CASSAPGRRNGNTIYF. CDR3 nucleotide sequence: TGCGCCAGCAGCGCACCGGGACGAAGGAATGGAAACACCATATATTTT.

This chain joins TRBV18 and TRBJ1-1, with 9 bases aligning to TRBD1. Germline loops: CDR1 KGHSH, CDR2 LQKENI. J was trimmed by 3 bases and V by 5 bases; bases with no gene match: 7. This CDR3 has 15 amino acids. The CDR3 region has the DNA TGTGCCAGCTCATCCGGGACAGGGATCGACACTGAAGCTTTCTTT. Translated: CASSSGTGIDTEAFF.

The chain carries TRBV28 and TRBJ2-1, with 8 bases aligning to TRBD1. Per germline, CDR1 MDHEN and CDR2 SYDVKM. Trimming took 8 bases from V and 4 from J; bases not matched to a gene: 7. The CDR3 is 14 residues long. The CDR3 DNA reads as TGTGCCAGCTTGACGGGACAGGTTTACAATGAGCAGTTCTTC. This encodes CASLTGQVYNEQFF. Full variable domain (rest looked up from reference TRBV28 and TRBJ2-1): DVKVTQSSRYLVKRTGEKVFLECVQDMDHENMFWYRQDPGLGLRLIYFSYDVKMKEKGDIPEGYSVSREKKERFSLILESASTNQTSMYLCASLTGQVYNEQFFGPGTRLTVL.

This clone is a singleton in its sample. The chain joins TRBV2 to TRBJ1-3, with D hard to call. Germline lookup yields CDR1 SNHLY and CDR2 FYNNEI. CDR3 length: 12 residues. V was trimmed by 7 bases and J by 8 bases, leaving 12 bases between them. Written as DNA, the CDR3 is TGTGCCAGCACCGAGGATATGTACACCATATATTTT. Protein product: CASTEDMYTIYF.

This sequence joins TRBV6-1 and TRBJ2-5, with a weak D call TRBD1 (5 bases). The CDR3 runs 15 residues. V lost 3 bases, J lost 0 bases, and 11 bases lay in between. The germline CDR1 and CDR2 sequences are MNHNS and SASEGT. The CDR3 is CASSDRTLYQETQYF. CDR3 in DNA: TGTGCCAGCAGTGACCGGACACTGTACCAAGAGACCCAGTACTTC.

The chain recombines TRBV5-1 with TRBJ1-5; D gene ambiguous. Germline values: CDR1 SGHRS, CDR2 YFSETQ. CDR3 length equals 16 residues. V lost 2 bases to trimming and J lost 4 bases, with 16 bases between them. The CDR3 sequence is CASSFKPGSENQPQHF. In DNA form, the CDR3 reads TGCGCCAGCAGCTTCAAGCCGGGTAGTGAGAATCAGCCCCAGCATTTT.

The table lists this clone with a few counts. The DNA of the CDR3 is TGTGCCAGCAGGGTATTCGGGGAGCTGTTTTTT. It encodes CASRVFGELFF. This chain links TRBV7-8 with TRBJ2-2; D is unclear. V lost 6 bases and J lost 7, with 6 bases in between. Germline V gene data show CDR1 as SGHVS and CDR2 as FQNEAQ. The CDR3 runs 11 residues.

This chain uses TRBV6-1 with TRBJ2-7; a weak D match, TRBD2 (5 bases). Germline loops: CDR1 MNHNS, CDR2 SASEGT. Trimming removed 2 bases at V and 0 bases at J, with 11 bases between. This CDR3 spans 15 amino acids. The CDR3 spells CASSELAGPSYEQYF. CDR3 bases: TGTGCCAGCAGTGAATTGGCGGGTCCCTCCTACGAGCAGTACTTC.

The chain joins TRBV5-5 to TRBJ1-1; D is ambiguous. Germline CDR1 is SGHKS and CDR2 is YYEKEE (reference sequence). With 0 bases removed from V and 7 bases from J, the gap between germline ends came to 7 bases. This CDR3 region has 12 residues. The CDR3 DNA follows: TGTGCCAGCAGCTTGGTAGGAGATGAAGCTTTCTTT. Protein: CASSLVGDEAFF.

V gene TRBV15 combines with J gene TRBJ2-5; tentatively, D is TRBD1 (6 bases). This CDR3 has 15 amino acids. Germline V gene data show CDR1 as LNHNV and CDR2 as YYDKDF (reference sequence). V shed 1 base and J shed 2 bases, with 11 bases lying between them. CDR3 sequence: CATSRGAGTQETQYF. DNA of the CDR3: TGTGCCACCAGCAGAGGGGCAGGGACACAAGAGACCCAGTACTTC.

The gene calls are TRBV7-2 and TRBJ2-1; 7 positions match TRBD2. Germline trimming cut 2 bases from V and 0 bases from J; bases unmatched to any gene: 4. Germline CDR1 and CDR2: SGHTA and FQGNSA. The CDR3 loop spans 16 amino acids. The CDR3 nucleotides are TGTGCCAGCAGCTTATTTGGCGGGAGCTCCTACAATGAGCAGTTCTTC. It codes for CASSLFGGSSYNEQFF.

The V call is TRBV29-1, the J call TRBJ2-3, with D unresolved. The CDR3 covers 11 residues. Germline lookup yields CDR1 SQVTM and CDR2 ANQGSEA. Between the trimmed V and J ends, which lost 4 bases and 2 bases, there was a span of 4 bases. This CDR3 is CSVVYTDTQYF. CDR3 bases: TGCAGCGTTGTCTACACAGATACGCAGTATTTT.

This chain connects TRBV30 to TRBJ1-5; 11 bases are shared with TRBD1. V dropped 4 bases and J dropped 4; count of bases not matched to a gene: 6. CDR1 and CDR2 (germline): GTSNPN, SVGIG (reference sequence). This CDR3 has 15 residues. In DNA form, the CDR3 reads TGTGCCTGGAAGGCTGGGACAGGGGGAAATCAGCCCCAGCATTTT. Translated, it gives CAWKAGTGGNQPQHF.

This chain connects TRBV19 to TRBJ2-5; D perhaps matches TRBD1 (6 bases). This CDR3 has 14 amino acids. From germline, CDR1 is LNHDA and CDR2 SQIVND (reference sequence). Trimming pared 4 bases from V and 5 bases from J, leaving 14 bases between. CDR3 residues: CASSTTGFPETQYF. In nucleotides, the CDR3 is TGTGCCAGTAGTACTACAGGGTTCCCGGAGACCCAGTACTTC.